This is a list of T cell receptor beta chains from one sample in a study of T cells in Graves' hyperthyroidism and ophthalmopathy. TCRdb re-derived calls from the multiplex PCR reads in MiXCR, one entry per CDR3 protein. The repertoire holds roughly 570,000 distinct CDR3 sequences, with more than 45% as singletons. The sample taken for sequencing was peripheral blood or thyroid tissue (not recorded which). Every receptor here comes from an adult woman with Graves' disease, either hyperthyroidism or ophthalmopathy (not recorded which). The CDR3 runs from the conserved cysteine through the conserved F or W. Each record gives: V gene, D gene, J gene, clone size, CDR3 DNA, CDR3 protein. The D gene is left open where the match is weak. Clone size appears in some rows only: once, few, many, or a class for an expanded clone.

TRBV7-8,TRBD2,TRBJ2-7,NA,TGTGCCAGCAGCTTAGGGCTAGCGGGAGAGGTTGACGAGCAGTACTTC,CASSLGLAGEVDEQYF
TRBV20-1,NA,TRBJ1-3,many,TGCAGTGCTCAAAAGGGGGGGTCTGGAAACACCATATATTTT,CSAQKGGSGNTIYF
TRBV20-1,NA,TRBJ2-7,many,TGCAGTGCTGGTTTGGGAGCCTACTCCTACGAGCAGTACTTC,CSAGLGAYSYEQYF
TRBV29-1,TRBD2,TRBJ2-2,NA,TGCAGCGTTACGGGACTAGCGATAACGAACACCGGGGAGCTGTTTTTT,CSVTGLAITNTGELFF
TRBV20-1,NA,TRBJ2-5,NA,TGCAGTGCTAGCCAACTAGCCTATCAAGAGACCCAGTACTTC,CSASQLAYQETQYF
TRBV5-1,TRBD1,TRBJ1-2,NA,TGCGCCAGCAGCCACCGGGACAGCGACTATGGCTACACCTTC,CASSHRDSDYGYTF
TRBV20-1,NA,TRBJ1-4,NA,TGCAGTGCTAGCGAACCGGGACTTAATGAAAAACTGTTTTTT,CSASEPGLNEKLFF
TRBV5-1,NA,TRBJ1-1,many,TGCGCCAGCACCGCCCGAGTGGGCTCAGACGCGAGGGCTTTCTTT,CASTARVGSDARAFF
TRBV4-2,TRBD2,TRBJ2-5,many,TGTGCCAGCAGCCCGACTAGCGGGAGTCTAGAGACCCAGTACTTC,CASSPTSGSLETQYF
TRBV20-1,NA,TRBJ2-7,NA,TGCAGTGACTCAAAACCGGGACGGACGCAAGAGCAGTACTTC,CSDSKPGRTQEQYF
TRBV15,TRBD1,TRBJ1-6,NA,TGTGCCACCAGCAGGGGGACAGGGGAAGGTTCACCCCTCCACTTT,CATSRGTGEGSPLHF
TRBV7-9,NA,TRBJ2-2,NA,TGTGCCAGCAGCTTAGTGGACGGAACTACCTACACCGGGGAGCTGTTTTTT,CASSLVDGTTYTGELFF
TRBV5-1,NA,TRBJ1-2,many,TGCGCCAGCAGCTGGGCCGGTCTCTGGGGCTACACCTTC,CASSWAGLWGYTF
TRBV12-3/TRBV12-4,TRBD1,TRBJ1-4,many,TGTGCCAGCAGAAGGGACAGGGCCTTCGAAAAACTGTTTTTT,CASRRDRAFEKLFF
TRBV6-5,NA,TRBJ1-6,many,TGTGCCAGCAGGGACACGGGGGTGGATTCACCCCTCCACTTT,CASRDTGVDSPLHF
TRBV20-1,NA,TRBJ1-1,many,TGCAGTGCTAGAGGGGGATCGCGGGCGAACACTGAAGCTTTCTTT,CSARGGSRANTEAFF
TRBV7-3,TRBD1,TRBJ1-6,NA,TGTGCCAGCTCGACAGGGGAAGGCTCACCCCTCCACTTT,CASSTGEGSPLHF
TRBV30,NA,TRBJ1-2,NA,TGTGCCTGGGTTGAAATGCCCACCTATGGCTACACCTTC,CAWVEMPTYGYTF
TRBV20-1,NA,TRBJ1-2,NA,TGCAGTGCTAGTCCCGGGACAGGCTACACCTTC,CSASPGTGYTF
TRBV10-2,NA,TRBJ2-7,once,TGCGCCAGCAGTGAGACTAGCAGTCAAAACCCCGGCGAGCAGTACTTC,CASSETSSQNPGEQYF
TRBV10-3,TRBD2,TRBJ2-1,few,TGTGCCATCAAAGGGACTACCGATGAGCAGTTCTTC,CAIKGTTDEQFF
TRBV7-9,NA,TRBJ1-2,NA,TGCGCCAGCAGCTTGACGACGACCTATGGCTACACCTTC,CASSLTTTYGYTF
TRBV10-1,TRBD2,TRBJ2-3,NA,TGCGCCAGCAGTGAGAACAAAGCTAGCGGGAGGGCCTCGGATACGCAGTATTTT,CASSENKASGRASDTQYF
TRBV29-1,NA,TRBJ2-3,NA,TGCAGCGCCAGCGGCCGCACAGATACGCAGTATTTT,CSASGRTDTQYF
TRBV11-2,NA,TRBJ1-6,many,TGTGCCAGCAGCTATGGGACCTCCAATTCACCCCTCCACTTT,CASSYGTSNSPLHF
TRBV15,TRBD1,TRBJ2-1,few,TGTGCCACCAGCTCCTTTTTGGGGAGAGGGGGCAAAAATGAGCAGTTCTTC,CATSSFLGRGGKNEQFF
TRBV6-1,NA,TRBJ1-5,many,TGTGCCAGCAGTGAAGCGTACCTGGGAGGTCAGCCCCAGCATTTT,CASSEAYLGGQPQHF
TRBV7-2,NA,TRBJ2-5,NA,TGTGCCAGCAGCTTAGGTAGAGACCAAGAGACCCAGTACTTC,CASSLGRDQETQYF
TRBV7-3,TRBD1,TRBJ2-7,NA,TGTGCCAGCAGCTTGAGACAGGGGGGCGAACGAGGGCAGTACTTC,CASSLRQGGERGQYF
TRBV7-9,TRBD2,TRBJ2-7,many,TGTGCCAGCAGCCTCCACTCTAGCGGAGCCTACGAGCAGTACTTC,CASSLHSSGAYEQYF
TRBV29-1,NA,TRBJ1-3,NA,TGCAGCCTGAAAAGCTTCCGGAACACCATATATTTT,CSLKSFRNTIYF
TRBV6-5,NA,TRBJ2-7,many,TGTGCCAGCAGTCAGCCGGACTGGACACCCTACGAGCAGTACTTC,CASSQPDWTPYEQYF
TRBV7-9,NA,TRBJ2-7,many,TGTGCCAGCAGCTTAGGAGGTTTCGAACCGGGGCAGTACTTC,CASSLGGFEPGQYF
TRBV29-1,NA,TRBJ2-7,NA,TGCAGCGGCCGGGACCCTGGGGCCGAGCAGTACTTC,CSGRDPGAEQYF
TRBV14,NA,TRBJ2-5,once,TGTGCCAGCAGCGCGGACAGTTATCAGCCCCAGTACTTC,CASSADSYQPQYF
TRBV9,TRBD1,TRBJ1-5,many,TGTGCCAGTTCCAGGACAGGCTACAATCAGCCCCAGCATTTT,CASSRTGYNQPQHF
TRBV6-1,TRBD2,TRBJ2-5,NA,TGTGCCAGCCCGGGAGGGTTGGGGACCCAGTACTTC,CASPGGLGTQYF
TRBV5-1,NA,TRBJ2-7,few,TGCGCCAGCAGCTTGATCGGACACGGTATGGCCTACGAGCAGTACTTC,CASSLIGHGMAYEQYF
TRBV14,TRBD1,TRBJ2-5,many,TGTGCCAGCAGCTTCCGACAGGGCCAAGAGACCCAGTACTTC,CASSFRQGQETQYF
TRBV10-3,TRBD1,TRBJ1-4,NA,TGTGCCGTCAGTGACCAGACAGGGAAAGGGGCAACTAATGAAGAACTGTTTTTT,CAVSDQTGKGATNEELFF